This TCR beta chain was captured in a study of shared clonotypes between healthy human individuals. The assay was immunoSEQ multiplex PCR, and TCRdb's table has in-frame clones only and misses some. Of 1.6 million or so clones in the sample, 98% are singletons; the top ten hold around 0.38%. As for this clone: This sample includes further DNA sequences coding for the same CDR3.

This CDR3 contains 14 residues. Per the germline V gene, CDR1 is LNHNV and CDR2 is YYDKDF (reference sequence). V was cut by 3 bases and J by 0 bases, with 6 bases left in between. This TCR was recovered from a man aged 30-40 years in good health. The chain couples TRBV15 to TRBJ1-5; D not certain. The sequencing input was naive CD4+ T cells sorted from blood. Described subset: CD45RA+ positively selected. Written as DNA, the CDR3 is TGTGCCACCAGCAGGGGCTATAGCAATCAGCCCCAGCATTTT. Protein: CATSRGYSNQPQHF.